The entry below describes one T cell receptor beta chain. The data belong to a study of shared clonotypes between healthy human individuals. Study information: CD8 memory received one plate per donor, CD8 naive two, CD4 memory three and CD4 naive three.

The input for sorted-subset replicate PCRs was roughly 180 ng DNA, about 30,000 T cell genomes. Libraries were prepared by immunoSEQ multiplex PCR; TCRdb keeps only in-frame clonotypes and omits some of them. The table lists a few hundred thousand clones, 95% to 98% of them singletons. The CDR3 extends over 15 amino acids. Germline V gives CDR1 MNHNS, CDR2 SASEGT. Deletions cut 2 bases from V and 3 bases from J, with 11 bases between. The source of this sequence is a woman in her twenties or thirties in good health. The chain carries TRBV6-1 and TRBJ1-5, with D perhaps matching TRBD1 (5 bases). Sequencing used naive CD4+ T cells sorted from blood. Subset denoted: CD45RA+ positively selected. CDR3 in DNA: TGTGCCAGCAGTGAACGCCGGGGCTTCAATCAGCCCCAGCATTTT. It translates to CASSERRGFNQPQHF.